This T cell receptor (beta chain) comes out of a study of CD8 T cells in Susac syndrome. Random hexamers were used to reverse transcribe an amount of about 0.45 to 1 ug RNA. TCRdb recomputed calls from the immunoSEQ multiplex PCR reads with MiXCR, one row per CDR3 protein. The sample contains about 130,000 distinct CDR3 sequences, about 93% of which appear only once. From blood CD8+ and CD4+ T cells, the TCR beta chain was sequenced. This clonotype originated in a human donor in good health. The sample consisted of CD4+ T cells from PBMCs.

CDR3 in amino acids: CATSGRMGLSSYNEQFF. The CDR3 DNA reads TGTGCCACCAGCGGGCGGATGGGGCTGAGCTCCTACAATGAGCAGTTCTTC. This chain links TRBV15 with TRBJ2-1, with D possibly TRBD1 on 5 matching bases. V was shortened by 5 bases and J by 0 bases, with 17 bases between the two germline ends. This CDR3 contains 17 residues. Germline V lookup: CDR1 LNHNV, CDR2 YYDKDF (reference sequence).